The 27 T cell receptor beta chains below all came from one sample that was sequenced in a study of blood T cells in healthy people across ages. For the second PCR, which ran for about 7 to 11 cycles, a sample-barcoded 5' primer and a J-beta primer mix were used. TCRdb called the 5' RACE reads again in MiXCR, with one record for every CDR3 protein. The sample shows 750,000 to 950,000 distinct CDR3 sequences, 29% of them seen only once. The same data also contributed to another study, on T cells of mothers and their children.

Sequencing input: blood. The receptors derive from a middle-aged woman in good health.

At least ten counts were recorded for this clonotype. The chain links TRBV7-2 to TRBJ2-1; D gene uncertain. The V end lost 1 base, the J end lost 4 bases, and 5 bases lay between the germline ends. This CDR3 comprises 13 residues. The germline gives CDR1 SGHTA, CDR2 FQGNSA. CDR3 loop: CASSLEPYNEQFF. DNA of the CDR3: TGTGCCAGCAGCTTAGAACCATACAATGAGCAGTTCTTC.

In this sample, this clonotype turned up a few times. A clone one base away is much larger, so this may be a read error. The chain couples TRBV5-1 to TRBJ2-7, with D perhaps matching TRBD2 (7 bases). Per the germline V gene, CDR1 is SGHRS and CDR2 is YFSETQ. Trimming removed 0 bases at V and 4 bases at J, with 14 bases between. The CDR3 is 15 residues long. Written as DNA, the CDR3 is TGCGCCAGCAGCTTGGGGGCGGGGGCTCATTACGAGCAGTACTTC. Translating it yields CASSLGAGAHYEQYF.

This rearrangement joins TRBV20-1 to TRBJ1-4; TRBD1 agrees at 7 bases. J was trimmed by 10 bases and V by 6 bases; bases with no gene match: 11. From germline, CDR1 is DFQATT and CDR2 SNEGSKA (reference sequence). This CDR3 spans 13 amino acids. The DNA for the CDR3 is TGCAGTGCGTCCAGCACAGGGGACGGAAAACTGTTTTTT. This encodes CSASSTGDGKLFF.

A remark on this clonotype: Just one base apart from a much larger clone, this may be a read error. CDR3 sequence (DNA): TGTGCCGGCAGCCACGCGGGGGGGACAGGGTATGGCGAGCAGTACTTC. It specifies CAGSHAGGTGYGEQYF. V is TRBV11-2 and J is TRBJ2-7; D may correspond to TRBD1 or TRBD2 (9 bases each). The CDR3 has 16 residues. Germline CDR1 is SGHAT and CDR2 is FQNNGV.

This clonotype was seen ten or more times. V gene TRBV7-2 combines with J gene TRBJ2-5, with D perhaps TRBD2 (7 bases). The CDR3 consists of 13 residues. V was trimmed by 3 bases and J by 5 bases, leaving 10 bases between them. CDR1 is SGHTA, CDR2 FQGNSA, per germline. CDR3 bases: TGTGCCAGCAGCTTCGGGGGGCACGAGACCCAGTACTTC. The encoded protein is CASSFGGHETQYF.

This clonotype was observed a few times. CDR3 amino acids: CASSSHGGGGQPQHF. Here the CDR3 DNA reads TGTGCCAGCAGCTCCCATGGGGGTGGAGGACAGCCCCAGCATTTT. The rearrangement uses TRBV6-2 or TRBV6-3 and TRBJ1-5; TRBD1 is a possible D gene (5 bases). CDR1 and CDR2 (germline): MNHEY, SVGEGT. The CDR3 extends over 15 amino acids. Deletions cut 6 bases from V and 7 bases from J, with 19 bases between.

This clonotype came up many times. The chain recombines TRBV4-2 with TRBJ2-3; 12 nucleotides line up with TRBD2. The V gene end was trimmed by 8 bases and the J gene end by 2 bases; junction bases not matched to a gene: 2. The CDR3 sequence is 14 residues long. Per germline, CDR1 LGHNA and CDR2 YNFKEQ. This chain's CDR3 is CASGLAGTTDTQYF. The CDR3 bases are TGTGCCAGCGGACTAGCGGGAACCACAGATACGCAGTATTTT.

There are a few counts of this clonotype. The chain is built from TRBV7-9 and TRBJ2-1, with no clear D. V was cut by 5 bases and J by 0 bases, with 8 bases left in between. Germline V gives CDR1 SEHNR, CDR2 FQNEAQ (reference sequence). This CDR3 region has 14 residues. The CDR3 is CASSPDISYNEQFF. The CDR3 DNA reads TGTGCCAGCAGCCCAGATATCTCCTACAATGAGCAGTTCTTC.

This chain joins TRBV6-5 and TRBJ1-2; D is uncertain. Germline CDR1 MNHEY, CDR2 SVGAGI. Trimming removed 0 bases at V and 6 bases at J, with 14 bases between. This CDR3 is 15 amino acids long. The CDR3 DNA reads as TGTGCCAGCAGTTACTCTCCGGGTAGGGTAGATGGCTACACCTTC. Its translation is CASSYSPGRVDGYTF.

In its sample, this clonotype was seen a few times. V is TRBV3-1 and J is TRBJ2-5; no definite D call. The germline CDR1 and CDR2 sequences are LGHDT and YNNKEL (reference sequence). The CDR3 runs 14 residues. The germline V and J ends were trimmed by 4 bases and 11 bases, with 20 bases remaining between them. CDR3 sequence (DNA): TGTGCCAGCAGCCGAGTGGGGTTCTCCTACGGGCAGTACTTC. Its translation is CASSRVGFSYGQYF.

A few counts support this clonotype. The chain joins TRBV28 to TRBJ1-1; the D gene is possibly TRBD1 (5 bases). CDR1 MDHEN and CDR2 SYDVKM come from the germline V gene. V shed 2 bases and J shed 9 bases, with 10 bases lying between them. The CDR3 runs to 12 residues. CDR3: CASSLRGSQAFF. The DNA for the CDR3 is TGTGCCAGCAGTTTACGGGGGTCCCAAGCTTTCTTT. Full variable domain (rest looked up from reference TRBV28 and TRBJ1-1): DVKVTQSSRYLVKRTGEKVFLECVQDMDHENMFWYRQDPGLGLRLIYFSYDVKMKEKGDIPEGYSVSREKKERFSLILESASTNQTSMYLCASSLRGSQAFFGQGTRLTVV.

This clonotype was counted only a few times. For the CDR3, the DNA is TGTGCCAGCAGTTCCTCGAACCCGGTACACAAACTGTTTTTT. Protein sequence: CASSSSNPVHKLFF. The V and J genes are TRBV12-3 or TRBV12-4 and TRBJ1-4; D is unresolved. This CDR3 is built from 14 residues. V lost 4 bases, J lost 11 bases, and 17 bases lay in between.

This clonotype has at least ten counts. The V and J genes are TRBV5-1 and TRBJ2-2; maybe TRBD2 (5 bases). V lost 3 bases to trimming and J lost 6 bases, with 18 bases between them. The CDR3 totals 16 residues. Germline-derived CDR1 and CDR2 are SGHRS and YFSETQ. The CDR3 reads CASSSAAAGGPGELFF. The CDR3 DNA sequence: TGCGCCAGCAGCTCCGCCGCGGCAGGAGGACCCGGGGAGCTGTTTTTT.

This sequence joins TRBV27 and TRBJ1-1; D unresolved. V was cut by 4 bases and J by 5 bases, with 14 bases left in between. CDR1 is MNHEY, CDR2 SMNVEV, per germline (reference sequence). CDR3 length: 14 amino acids. CDR3 DNA sequence: TGTGCCAGCAGTTCTATAAACGAAGGAACTGAAGCTTTCTTT. Translation: CASSSINEGTEAFF.

This clonotype was detected a few times. The V and J genes are TRBV5-5 and TRBJ1-1; 7 bases fit TRBD1. The CDR3 spans 15 residues. With 4 bases clipped from V and 1 base from J, the junction kept 7 bases outside the gene matches. Looked up from germline, CDR1 is SGHKS and CDR2 is YYEKEE (reference sequence). In DNA form, the CDR3 reads TGTGCCAGCAGCCATGTGAGGGGGCCGAACACTGAAGCTTTCTTT. It translates to CASSHVRGPNTEAFF.

This clonotype was observed a handful of times. This sequence joins TRBV28 and TRBJ2-7; D gene ambiguous. V dropped 3 bases and J dropped 2 bases, with 11 bases sitting between them. Germline-derived CDR1 and CDR2 are MDHEN and SYDVKM. The CDR3 length is 14 residues. CDR3 nucleotides: TGTGCCAGCAGTTTCCCTCTTAGTGCCTACGAGCAGTACTTC. This translates into CASSFPLSAYEQYF.

As to this clonotype: A much larger clonotype is one base distant, so this may be a read error. The genes are TRBV24-1 and TRBJ2-1; a possible D gene is TRBD1 (5 bases). The germline V gene encodes CDR1 KGHDR and CDR2 SFDVKD. The CDR3 runs 15 residues. The CDR3 coding sequence is TGTGCCACCAGTGATCCCTCAGGGTCCTACAGTGAGCAGTTCTTC. It translates to CATSDPSGSYSEQFF.

The chain combines TRBV19 with TRBJ1-1; 9 nucleotides align to TRBD1. Germline values: CDR1 LNHDA, CDR2 SQIVND (reference sequence). V shed 6 bases and J 3 bases; nucleotides not matched to a gene: 5. The CDR3 runs to 14 residues. This CDR3 reads CASRWGQGDTEAFF. The CDR3 DNA follows: TGTGCCAGTAGATGGGGACAGGGTGACACTGAAGCTTTCTTT.

V gene TRBV7-2 combines with J gene TRBJ2-1; TRBD2 matches 7 bases. The J segment lost 9 bases and the V segment lost 1 base, leaving 9 bases of the junction unmatched. Germline assignment: CDR1 SGHTA and CDR2 FQGNSA. The CDR3 sequence is 15 residues long. The CDR3, as DNA: TGTGCCAGCAGCTTAGAGAGCAGTGGGGGGGGTGAGCAGTTCTTC. This sequence encodes CASSLESSGGGEQFF.

The chain recombines TRBV11-2 with TRBJ2-5, with 9 bases fitting TRBD2. The CDR3 loop spans 16 amino acids. Germline V gives CDR1 SGHAT, CDR2 FQNNGV. V lost 0 bases to trimming and J lost 5 bases; unmatched junction nucleotides: 7. As DNA, the CDR3 is TGTGCCAGCAGCTTAGATAGTGCGGGGGGGCGGGAGACCCAGTACTTC. It is translated as CASSLDSAGGRETQYF.

This clonotype was recorded many times. The chain carries TRBV6-5 and TRBJ2-3; tentative D call: TRBD1 (6 bases). Trimming removed 2 bases at V and 0 bases at J, with 9 bases between. The CDR3 extends over 15 amino acids. Germline V gene sequence: CDR1 MNHEY, CDR2 SVGAGI. CDR3 bases: TGTGCCAGCAGTTACGACAGGACGAGCACAGATACGCAGTATTTT. Its protein product is CASSYDRTSTDTQYF.

V is TRBV5-1 and J is TRBJ2-4, with D possibly matching TRBD2 (6 bases). Germline CDR1 and CDR2: SGHRS and YFSETQ. The CDR3 covers 16 residues. With 4 bases removed from V and 1 base from J, the gap between germline ends came to 15 bases. The CDR3, as DNA: TGCGCCAGCAGCCCCGGGACTGGGGGGGCCAAAAACATTCAGTACTTC. Encoded protein: CASSPGTGGAKNIQYF.

This clonotype has more than one count but fewer than ten. The chain combines TRBV28 with TRBJ1-5, with TRBD1 matching 8 bases. V lost 6 bases, J lost 1 base, and 8 bases stayed unmatched. CDR3 size: 16 residues. Germline V lookup: CDR1 MDHEN, CDR2 SYDVKM. The CDR3 nucleotides read TGTGCCAGCAGACCGGACAGGGACGTAAGCAATCAGCCCCAGCATTTT. Its translation: CASRPDRDVSNQPQHF.

The CDR3 loop is CASSLTAGRDEQYF. CDR3 DNA sequence: TGTGCCAGCAGCCTCACTGCGGGGCGTGACGAGCAGTACTTC. The rearrangement uses TRBV12-3 or TRBV12-4 and TRBJ2-7, with D perhaps TRBD2 (6 bases). This CDR3 is built from 14 residues. Trimming cost V 6 bases and J 5 bases, with 17 bases left between them.

The chain recombines TRBV27 with TRBJ2-1; D is perhaps TRBD2 (5 bases). The V gene's germline CDR1 is MNHEY and CDR2 SMNVEV (reference sequence). Trimming took 5 bases from V and 3 from J, leaving 23 bases between them. There are 18 residues in the CDR3. This CDR3 reads CASSPGGMGRAYYNEQFF. The CDR3 nucleotides read TGTGCCAGCAGTCCCGGAGGAATGGGCAGAGCCTACTACAATGAGCAGTTCTTC.

This clonotype was found many times. The V gene is TRBV6-2 or TRBV6-3, the J gene TRBJ2-4; 11 nucleotides match TRBD2. The junction had 12 bases not matched to a gene; V was cut back by 6 bases and J by 2 bases. This CDR3 is built from 18 residues. The germline V gene encodes CDR1 MNHEY and CDR2 SVGEGT. DNA of the CDR3: TGTGCCAGCAGCCGACTAGCGGGAAATCGTCGAACCAAAAACATTCAGTACTTC. Translation: CASSRLAGNRRTKNIQYF.

The gene calls are TRBV5-4 and TRBJ2-4; D is undetermined. The J call may be wrong; the DNA end is better matched by TRBJ2-7. Germline loops: CDR1 SGHNT, CDR2 YYREEE (reference sequence). The CDR3 covers 16 residues. CDR3 amino acids: CASSLGQRANSYEQYF. CDR3 in DNA: TGTGCCAGCAGCTTGGGGCAGCGAGCCAACTCCTACGAGCAGTACTTC.